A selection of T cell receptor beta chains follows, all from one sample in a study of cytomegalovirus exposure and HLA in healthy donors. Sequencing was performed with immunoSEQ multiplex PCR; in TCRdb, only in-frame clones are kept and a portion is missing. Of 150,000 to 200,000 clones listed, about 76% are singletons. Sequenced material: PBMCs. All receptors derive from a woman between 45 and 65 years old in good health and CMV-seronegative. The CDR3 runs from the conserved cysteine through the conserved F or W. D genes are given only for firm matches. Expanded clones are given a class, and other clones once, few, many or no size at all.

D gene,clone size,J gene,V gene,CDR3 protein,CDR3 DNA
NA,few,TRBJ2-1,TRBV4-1,CASSQDGVSYNEQFF,TGCGCCAGCAGCCAAGACGGGGTTTCCTACAATGAGCAGTTCTTC
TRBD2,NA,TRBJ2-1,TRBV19,CASRFGLAGVDEQFF,TGTGCCAGTAGATTTGGACTAGCGGGAGTCGATGAGCAGTTCTTC
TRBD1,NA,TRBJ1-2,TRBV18,CASSPPGTGASNYGYTF,TGTGCCAGCTCACCACCCGGGACAGGAGCTAGTAACTATGGCTACACCTTC
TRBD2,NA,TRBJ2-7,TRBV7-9,CASSLELAGASEQYF,TGTGCCAGCAGCTTAGAACTAGCGGGAGCTAGCGAGCAGTACTTC
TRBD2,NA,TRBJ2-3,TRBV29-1,CSVPRTRSADTQYF,TGCAGCGTTCCTCGGACTAGATCAGCAGATACGCAGTATTTT
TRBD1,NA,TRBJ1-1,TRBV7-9,CASSLEGAEAFF,TGTGCCAGCAGCTTAGAGGGGGCAGAAGCTTTCTTT
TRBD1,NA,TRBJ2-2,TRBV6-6,CASSYPAGGITGELFF,TGTGCCAGCAGTTACCCAGCAGGGGGTATCACCGGGGAGCTGTTTTTT
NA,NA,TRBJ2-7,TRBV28,CASSLGVYEQYF,TGTGCCAGCAGTCTAGGGGTTTACGAGCAGTACTTC
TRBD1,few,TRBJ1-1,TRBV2,CASRGDSGNTEAFF,TGTGCCAGCAGGGGGGACAGCGGGAACACTGAAGCTTTCTTT
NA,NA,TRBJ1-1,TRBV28,CASSTGLDTEAFF,TGTGCCAGCAGTACAGGGTTGGACACTGAAGCTTTCTTT
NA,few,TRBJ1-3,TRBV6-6,CASSFQLNSGNTIYF,TGTGCCAGCAGTTTTCAACTGAATTCTGGAAACACCATATATTTT
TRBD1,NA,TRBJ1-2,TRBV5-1,CASSRDRGPDYTF,TGCGCCAGCAGCAGGGACAGGGGGCCGGACTACACCTTC
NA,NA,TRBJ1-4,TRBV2,CASSEAAGIVREKLFF,TGTGCCAGCAGTGAAGCCGCGGGGATAGTTCGGGAAAAACTGTTTTTT
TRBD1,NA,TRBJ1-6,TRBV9,CASSVVGTGFFNSPLHF,TGTGCCAGCAGCGTAGTCGGGACAGGGTTTTTCAATTCACCCCTCCACTTT
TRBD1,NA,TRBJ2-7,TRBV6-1,CASTTGTGMREQYF,TGTGCCAGCACCACAGGGACAGGGATGAGGGAGCAGTACTTC
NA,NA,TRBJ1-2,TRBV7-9,CASRPRQTNYGYTF,TGTGCCAGCAGGCCCCGACAGACTAACTATGGCTACACCTTC
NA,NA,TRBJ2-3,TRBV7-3,CASSLDGGRADTQYF,TGTGCCAGCAGCTTAGACGGGGGTCGAGCAGATACGCAGTATTTT
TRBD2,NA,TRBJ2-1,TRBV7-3,CASSFQRGGRNEQFF,TGTGCCAGCAGCTTCCAGCGGGGGGGCCGCAATGAGCAGTTCTTC
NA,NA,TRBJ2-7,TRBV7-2,CASSLRGGAPSSYEQYF,TGTGCCAGCAGCCTAAGGGGGGGGGCCCCAAGCTCCTACGAGCAGTACTTC
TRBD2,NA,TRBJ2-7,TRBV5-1,CASRPGSGGYSYEQYF,TGCGCCAGCCGCCCCGGAAGCGGGGGCTACTCCTACGAGCAGTACTTC
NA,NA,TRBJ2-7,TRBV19,CASSIDLTVSYEQYF,TGTGCCAGTAGTATAGATCTGACAGTATCCTACGAGCAGTACTTC
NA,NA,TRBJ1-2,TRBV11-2,CASSPGLVYGYTF,TGTGCCAGCAGCCCAGGCCTTGTCTATGGCTACACCTTC